These 8 T cell receptor beta chains share one sample of origin, sequenced in a study of Graves' ophthalmopathy and Graves' hyperthyroidism. RNA transcripts served as template for amplifying TCR beta CDR3 sequences. Following a first-round RT-PCR that used HTBI primers, a second-round multiplex PCR was carried out. Each CDR3 protein is one row after TCRdb ran MiXCR on the multiplex PCR reads. The sample contains about 400,000 distinct CDR3 sequences, 18% of which appear only once. Material for sequencing was peripheral blood. All receptors derive from a woman aged 18-29 years with Graves' ophthalmopathy.

In this sample, this clonotype turned up many times. The J gene is TRBJ1-3, the V gene TRBV11-2, with 8 bases matching TRBD1. Germline values: CDR1 SGHAT, CDR2 FQNNGV. The trim removed 2 bases at V and 4 bases at J, leaving 4 bases unmatched. The CDR3 consists of 15 residues. The CDR3 is CASSLQGAPGNTIYF. CDR3 bases: TGTGCCAGCAGCTTACAGGGGGCGCCGGGAAACACCATATATTTT. Full variable domain (remainder filled in from reference TRBV11-2 and TRBJ1-3): EAGVAQSPRYKIIEKRQSVAFWCNPISGHATLYWYQQILGQGPKLLIQFQNNGVVDDSQLPKDRFSAERLKGVDSTLKIQPAKLEDSAVYLCASSLQGAPGNTIYFGEGSWLTVV.

This clonotype has a handful of counts. The J gene is TRBJ1-2, the V gene TRBV7-2; TRBD1 matches at 9 bases. The V gene end was trimmed by 0 bases and the J gene end by 8 bases; junction bases not matched to a gene: 7. CDR3 length: 15 amino acids. Germline V gene data show CDR1 as SGHTA and CDR2 as FQGNSA. CDR3 residues: CASSLAGQGRDGYTF. The CDR3 DNA reads as TGTGCCAGCAGCTTAGCGGGACAGGGCAGAGACGGCTACACCTTC. Drawing the rest from reference TRBV7-2 and TRBJ1-2, the complete variable domain is GAGVSQSPSNKVTEKGKDVELRCDPISGHTALYWYRQSLGQGLEFLIYFQGNSAPDKSGLPSDRFSAERTGGSVSTLTIQRTQQEDSAVYLCASSLAGQGRDGYTFGSGTRLTVV.

This chain joins TRBV4-3 and TRBJ1-1, with D hard to call. Germline CDR1 is LGHNA and CDR2 is YSLEER. V was trimmed by 4 bases and J by 4 bases, leaving 16 bases between them. This CDR3 has 15 amino acids. This chain's CDR3 is CASSPDTAVITEAFF. The CDR3 DNA sequence: TGCGCCAGCAGCCCAGATACCGCAGTGATCACTGAAGCTTTCTTT.

At least ten counts were recorded for this clonotype. V usage is TRBV7-8 and J usage is TRBJ1-1, with TRBD1 matching 8 bases. The germline V gene has CDR1 SGHVS and CDR2 FQNEAQ. The CDR3 is 17 residues long. Unmatched junction bases numbered 8, after V lost 1 base and J lost 1 base. CDR3: CASSLGTGISENTEAFF. In DNA form, the CDR3 reads TGTGCCAGCAGCTTAGGGACAGGGATCAGTGAGAACACTGAAGCTTTCTTT. Variable domain in full (rest from reference TRBV7-8 and TRBJ1-1): GAGVSQSPRYKVAKRGQDVALRCDPISGHVSLFWYQQALGQGPEFLTYFQNEAQLDKSGLPSDRFFAERPEGSVSTLKIQRTQQEDSAVYLCASSLGTGISENTEAFFGQGTRLTVV.

This clonotype was picked up many times. The gene calls are TRBV12-3 or TRBV12-4 and TRBJ1-6, with TRBD1 as a possible D gene (5 bases). The CDR3 spans 16 residues. V was shortened by 4 bases and J by 4 bases, with 14 bases between the two germline ends. The DNA for the CDR3 is TGTGCCAGCAGTTCCGCAGGGTGGGGGTATAATTCACCCCTCCACTTT. Translating it yields CASSSAGWGYNSPLHF.

This clonotype occurred many times. V is TRBV20-1 and J is TRBJ2-7; D gene ambiguous. CDR1 is DFQATT, CDR2 SNEGSKA, per germline (reference sequence). The CDR3 is 13 amino acids. V lost 2 bases and J lost 1, with 9 bases in between. The CDR3 region is CSARPPSSYEQYF. CDR3 nucleotide sequence: TGCAGTGCTAGACCCCCCTCGTCCTACGAGCAGTACTTC.

This clonotype was seen repeatedly, ten times or more. This chain joins TRBV4-1 and TRBJ1-5; TRBD1 aligns across 10 bases. Germline CDR1 reads MGHRA; CDR2 reads YSYEKL. The CDR3 runs 17 residues. V shed 4 bases, J shed 0 bases, and the junction held 6 bases outside the gene matches. For the CDR3, the DNA is TGCGCCAGCAGCCCAGGAGGGACAGGGGTTAGCAATCAGCCCCAGCATTTT. Amino acid sequence: CASSPGGTGVSNQPQHF.

This clonotype was detected once. This sequence may be a read error, since a much larger clone differs from it by one base. The CDR3 loop is CATSRDGQETQYF. The CDR3 coding sequence is TGTGCCACCAGCAGAGACGGCCAAGAGACCCAGTACTTC. This rearrangement joins TRBV15 to TRBJ2-5; no firm D call. CDR1 is LNHNV and CDR2 is YYDKDF in the germline V gene (reference sequence). There are 13 residues in the CDR3. V was cut by 0 bases and J by 1 base, with 3 bases left in between.